The source of this T cell receptor (beta chain) is a study of T-cell memory formation after mild COVID-19. General study findings and limits: Contracting CD4+ clones sat mainly in CM and EM; CD8+ in EMRA. Whether day 37 second-wave clones are SARS-CoV-2-specific was not confirmed.

The length of the CDR3 is 14 residues. V lost 2 bases and J lost 1, with 8 bases in between. CDR1 and CDR2 (germline): MNHEY, SMNVEV (reference sequence). TCRdb itself ran the 5' RACE reads through MiXCR, one entry per CDR3 protein. The profile shows under 110,000 distinct CDR3 sequences, roughly an eighth of them singletons. Remarks on this clonotype: Its antigen is not known.

Sequencing used PBMCs or a T cell subset sorted from them (not recorded which). The sequence came from an adult woman who had mild COVID-19 (a few samples of this study predate the infection). Cell type and time point are not known. The chain has TRBV27 and TRBJ2-5, with unresolved D. CDR3 bases: TGTGCCAGCAGTTTACTCGGATTCCAAGAGACCCAGTACTTC. Translated: CASSLLGFQETQYF.